This TCR beta chain appears in the sequencing data of a study of cytomegalovirus exposure and HLA in healthy donors. The V gene lost 3 bases and the J gene lost 0 bases, with 9 bases spanning the gap. This CDR3 region has 14 residues. Germline loops: CDR1 LNHDA, CDR2 SQIVND (reference sequence). A multiplex PCR was run with 60 Vbeta primers and 13 Jbeta primers. Profiled with immunoSEQ multiplex PCR; TCRdb holds only in-frame clones, not every one. Counted here are 110,000 to 150,000 clones, roughly 10% occurring once; the ten biggest clones make up less than 2%. This clone has only one observation. The source material was PBMCs. The rearrangement links TRBV19 to TRBJ2-7; no clear D. The source of this sequence is a man aged 45 to 65 in good health and CMV-seronegative. CDR3 DNA sequence: TGTGCCAGTAGTATGGTGAGAAGCTCCTACGAGCAGTACTTC. Protein: CASSMVRSSYEQYF.